This T cell receptor (beta chain) derives from a study of cytomegalovirus exposure and HLA in healthy donors. About the study: Unique TCRs numbering approximately 81 million, obtained from HLA-typed donors, made up an early data release. General observations from the study: Specificity for CMV antigens was confirmed in vitro for a few of the CMV-associated chains. Whilst most TCR sequences proved rare, a subset of public TCRs occurred across many donors.

Worth noting for this clone: Its antigen is undetermined.

The PCR contained 60 Vbeta and 13 Jbeta primers. Measured with immunoSEQ multiplex PCR; TCRdb has only the in-frame clones, and not every one. The repertoire includes under 200,000 clones, around 67% of them detected once, and roughly 4.4% sits in the top ten. In germline, CDR1 is MNHNY, CDR2 SVGAGI (reference sequence). V trimming: 2 bases; J trimming: 0 bases; junction bases outside the gene matches: 2. The CDR3 is 16 amino acids. This TCR came from a woman between 18 and 29 years old in good health and CMV-seropositive. V usage is TRBV6-6 and J usage is TRBJ1-5; TRBD1 agrees at 9 bases. Sequencing input: PBMCs. CDR3 in amino acids: CASSYGTGISNQPQHF. The CDR3 coding sequence is TGTGCCAGCAGTTACGGGACAGGGATTAGCAATCAGCCCCAGCATTTT.